These 19 T cell receptor beta chains share one sample of origin, sequenced in a study of Graves' ophthalmopathy and Graves' hyperthyroidism. TCR beta CDR3 amplification used RNA transcripts. First-round RT-PCR used HTBI primers; second-round multiplex PCR followed. A single record per CDR3 protein comes from TCRdb applying MiXCR to the multiplex PCR reads. Counted here are 660,000 or so distinct CDR3 sequences, about two fifths occurring once; the ten biggest clones make up roughly 3.5%. Sequencing was performed on peripheral blood. The receptors were gathered from an adult man with Graves' ophthalmopathy.

With regard to this clonotype: One end of the junction is discordant with germline, which a read error may explain. The J gene is TRBJ2-7, the V gene TRBV7-2, with 10 bases identical to TRBD1. The CDR3 runs to 13 residues. In germline, CDR1 is SGHTA, CDR2 FQGNSA. The CDR3 loop is CAGSQTGGVEQYF. The CDR3 region has the DNA TGTGCCGGCAGCCAGACAGGGGGCGTCGAGCAGTACTTC. The variable domain in full, with the rest retrieved from reference TRBV7-2 and TRBJ2-7, is GAGVSQSPSNKVTEKGKDVELRCDPISGHTALYWYRQSLGQGLEFLIYFQGNSAPDKSGLPSDRFSAERTGGSVSTLTIQRTQQEDSAVYLCAGSQTGGVEQYFGPGTRLTVT.

J is TRBJ2-6 and V is TRBV20-1; possibly TRBD2 for D (5 bases). V lost 6 bases to trimming and J lost 2 bases, with 14 bases between them. The CDR3 contains 15 residues. Looked up from germline, CDR1 is DFQATT and CDR2 is SNEGSKA (reference sequence). CDR3 in amino acids: CSAVIPGTGANVLTF. As DNA, the CDR3 is TGCAGTGCGGTAATTCCGGGAACTGGGGCCAACGTCCTGACTTTC.

Comments on this clonotype: A read error is possible here, since a much larger clone lies one base away. V and J are TRBV19 and TRBJ1-4; D perhaps matches TRBD1 (6 bases). This CDR3 is 12 amino acids long. From germline, CDR1 is LNHDA and CDR2 SQIVND (reference sequence). V lost 6 bases to trimming and J lost 6 bases, with 8 bases between them. CDR3 sequence (DNA): TGTGCCAGTAGAACAGGGCATGAAAAACTGTTTTTT. It encodes CASRTGHEKLFF.

This chain uses TRBV25-1 with TRBJ2-6; a weak D match, TRBD1 (6 bases). Trimming cost V 1 base and J 2 bases, with 12 bases left between them. CDR1 is MGHDK, CDR2 SYGVNS, per germline. The CDR3 length is 17 residues. The CDR3 region has the DNA TGTGCCAGCAGTGAATCGGACAGAGGGCCTGGGGCCAACGTCCTGACTTTC. As protein: CASSESDRGPGANVLTF.

In the case of this clonotype: A much larger clonotype is one base distant, so this may be a read error. This chain joins TRBV7-2 and TRBJ2-5; D possibly corresponds to TRBD2 (6 bases). This CDR3 has 14 amino acids. The germline CDR1 and CDR2 sequences are SGHTA and FQGNSA. V lost 2 bases and J 12 bases, leaving 19 bases between the germline ends. CDR3 protein: CASSLSSGHFVKYF. CDR3 nucleotide sequence: TGTGCCAGCAGCTTATCCAGCGGGCATTTCGTGAAGTACTTC.

This clonotype was seen only once. In DNA form, the CDR3 reads TGTGCCACCAGCAGGGAGACAGGGGGAGAAAAACTGTTTTTT. Translation gives CATSRETGGEKLFF. The chain links TRBV15 to TRBJ1-4, with TRBD1 matching 9 bases. There are 14 residues in the CDR3. V shed 3 bases and J 8 bases; nucleotides not matched to a gene: 4. Looked up from germline, CDR1 is LNHNV and CDR2 is YYDKDF (reference sequence).

J is TRBJ2-5 and V is TRBV25-1; TRBD1 is a possible D gene (6 bases). This CDR3 comprises 15 residues. Deletions cut 4 bases from V and 1 base from J, with 13 bases between. Germline CDR1 reads MGHDK; CDR2 reads SYGVNS. For the CDR3, the DNA is TGTGCCAGCAGTGCTATATCAGGGGCCCAAGAGACCCAGTACTTC. Translating gives CASSAISGAQETQYF.

This clonotype was found a few times. The CDR3 bases are TGCGCCAGCAGCTTGGCTCGGGGAGGGTTGGAGACCCAGTACTTC. Protein: CASSLARGGLETQYF. J is TRBJ2-5 and V is TRBV5-1; 7 nucleotides line up with TRBD2. The CDR3 loop spans 15 amino acids. V lost 0 bases to trimming and J lost 5 bases; unmatched junction nucleotides: 7. CDR1 and CDR2 from the germline V gene are SGHRS and YFSETQ.

A few counts support this clonotype. Given a much more abundant clone one base away, this may be a read error. This chain uses TRBV7-9 with TRBJ1-1, with D maybe TRBD1 (6 bases). Germline V lookup: CDR1 SEHNR, CDR2 FQNEAQ (reference sequence). The CDR3 sequence is 15 residues long. The chain's CDR3 is CASRRGAPAYTEASF. The CDR3 DNA is TGTGCCAGCAGGCGGGGGGCTCCCGCGTACACTGAAGCTTCCTTT.

This rearrangement joins TRBV29-1 to TRBJ2-5; D might be TRBD2 (6 bases). The CDR3 has 13 residues. Germline values: CDR1 SQVTM, CDR2 ANQGSEA. Trimming took 6 bases from V and 0 from J, leaving 11 bases between them. The CDR3 loop is CSVEGLYQETQYF. The CDR3 DNA reads TGCAGCGTAGAGGGACTGTACCAAGAGACCCAGTACTTC.

This chain connects TRBV2 to TRBJ1-3; tentatively, D is TRBD1 (6 bases). V shed 7 bases and J shed 0 bases, with 10 bases lying between them. Germline assignment: CDR1 SNHLY and CDR2 FYNNEI. The CDR3 covers 14 residues. The CDR3 spells CASNREASGNTIYF. In DNA, the CDR3 is TGTGCCAGCAACAGGGAGGCCTCTGGAAACACCATATATTTT.

In this sample, this clonotype turned up once. The chain links TRBV2 to TRBJ1-1; D is undetermined. CDR3 size: 13 residues. The germline V and J ends were trimmed by 7 bases and 3 bases, with 12 bases remaining between them. Germline V gives CDR1 SNHLY, CDR2 FYNNEI. The CDR3 coding sequence is TGTGCCAGCACCGGGAATTTGGACACTGAAGCTTTCTTT. It encodes CASTGNLDTEAFF.

Concerning this clonotype itself: This likely comes from a read error, as the CDR3 has no conserved phenylalanine or tryptophan at its end. The DNA is omitted, as the CDR3 cannot be located on it reliably, and the CDR3 follows TCRdb's listing. The V gene is TRBV25-1, the J gene TRBJ1-1; TRBD1, the table's D call, lacks a check against the DNA. The CDR3 is 10 residues long, counting both termini. CDR1 and CDR2 (germline): MGHDK, SYGVNS. CDR3 sequence: CASSPGTPFY.

This clonotype has a count of ten or more. J is TRBJ2-7 and V is TRBV6-6; tentatively, D is TRBD1 or TRBD2 (6 bases each). The germline V gene encodes CDR1 MNHNY and CDR2 SVGAGI (reference sequence). V lost 7 bases to trimming and J lost 6 bases, with 19 bases between them. The CDR3 totals 14 residues. CDR3 DNA: TGTGCCAGCACCCCAAGGGGAGGAGGGGGCGAGCAGTACTTC. It codes for CASTPRGGGGEQYF.

The table lists this clonotype with many counts. The chain joins TRBV19 to TRBJ1-5; D is undetermined. CDR1 and CDR2 from the germline V gene are LNHDA and SQIVND (reference sequence). The CDR3 loop spans 14 amino acids. Trimming removed 3 bases from V and 3 bases from J, with 9 bases in between. This CDR3 reads CASSINRPNQPQHF. CDR3 DNA: TGTGCCAGTAGTATTAACAGACCCAATCAGCCCCAGCATTTT.

This clonotype was picked up one time. The CDR3 protein is CASSFDRERSYTF. DNA of the CDR3: TGTGCCAGCAGCTTCGATAGGGAGAGGAGCTACACCTTC. The chain carries TRBV7-6 and TRBJ1-2; no firm D call. CDR1 is SGHVS, CDR2 FNYEAQ, per germline. CDR3 size: 13 residues. Trimming cost V 3 bases and J 9 bases, with 14 bases left between them.

The genes are TRBV30 and TRBJ2-2, with unresolved D. Germline V CDR1 and CDR2: GTSNPN, SVGIG (reference sequence). Trimming pared 2 bases from V and 0 bases from J, leaving 7 bases between. The length of the CDR3 is 14 residues. The CDR3 reads CAWSRLTNTGELFF. As DNA, the CDR3 is TGTGCCTGGAGTCGGCTGACGAACACCGGGGAGCTGTTTTTT.

The chain is built from TRBV7-6 and TRBJ2-3; 8 bases are shared with TRBD1. Germline V lookup: CDR1 SGHVS, CDR2 FNYEAQ. The V and J ends lost 6 bases and 2 bases, in that order; junction bases with no gene match: 10. This CDR3 contains 16 residues. Here the CDR3 reads CASSLGQGGITDTQYF. The CDR3, as DNA: TGTGCCAGCAGTCTCGGACAGGGAGGTATCACAGATACGCAGTATTTT. Variable domain in full (rest from reference TRBV7-6 and TRBJ2-3): GAGVSQSPRYKVTKRGQDVALRCDPISGHVSLYWYRQALGQGPEFLTYFNYEAQQDKSGLPNDRFSAERPEGSISTLTIQRTEQRDSAMYRCASSLGQGGITDTQYFGPGTRLTVL.

This clonotype was counted at least ten times. CDR3 DNA sequence: TGTGCCAGCAGTGAAAACGGGGGGCCTAACTATGGCTACACCTTC. The encoded protein is CASSENGGPNYGYTF. The rearrangement uses TRBV25-1 and TRBJ1-2, with D perhaps matching TRBD1 (6 bases). This CDR3 region has 15 residues. Germline loops: CDR1 MGHDK, CDR2 SYGVNS. The V end lost 2 bases, the J end lost 0 bases, and 10 bases lay between the germline ends.